This record concerns one T cell receptor (beta chain) sequence. As yet, its antigen is unknown. The data stem from a study of siplizumab effects on memory and regulatory T cells. CDR3 length: 13 amino acids. TCRdb's table, derived via immunoSEQ multiplex PCR, lists solely in-frame clones and lacks some. This sample yields 70,000 to 95,000 clones, of which approximately 97% are seen a single time; around 0.029% belongs to the top ten. The study, taken as a whole, reports: A minor fraction of alloreactive clones, and no more, mapped to unstimulated subsets. In roughly 75-97% of proliferating CD4+ or CD8+ clones, a naive or memory phenotype could not be assigned. The naive T cell population seemed more diverse than memory cells and seemed a major contributor to the alloresponse.

Unstimulated naive, memory, effector memory and TEMRA subsets from a few donor pairs underwent sequencing. Sequenced material: naive CD4+ T cells sorted from blood. The rearrangement uses TRBV21-1 and TRBJ2-5. TRBV21-1 is a pseudogene. The receptor comes from a human donor in good health. The CDR3 sequence: CASSKIALGTQYF. CDR3 bases: TGTGCCAGCAGCAAAATTGCCTTGGGGACCCAGTACTTC.